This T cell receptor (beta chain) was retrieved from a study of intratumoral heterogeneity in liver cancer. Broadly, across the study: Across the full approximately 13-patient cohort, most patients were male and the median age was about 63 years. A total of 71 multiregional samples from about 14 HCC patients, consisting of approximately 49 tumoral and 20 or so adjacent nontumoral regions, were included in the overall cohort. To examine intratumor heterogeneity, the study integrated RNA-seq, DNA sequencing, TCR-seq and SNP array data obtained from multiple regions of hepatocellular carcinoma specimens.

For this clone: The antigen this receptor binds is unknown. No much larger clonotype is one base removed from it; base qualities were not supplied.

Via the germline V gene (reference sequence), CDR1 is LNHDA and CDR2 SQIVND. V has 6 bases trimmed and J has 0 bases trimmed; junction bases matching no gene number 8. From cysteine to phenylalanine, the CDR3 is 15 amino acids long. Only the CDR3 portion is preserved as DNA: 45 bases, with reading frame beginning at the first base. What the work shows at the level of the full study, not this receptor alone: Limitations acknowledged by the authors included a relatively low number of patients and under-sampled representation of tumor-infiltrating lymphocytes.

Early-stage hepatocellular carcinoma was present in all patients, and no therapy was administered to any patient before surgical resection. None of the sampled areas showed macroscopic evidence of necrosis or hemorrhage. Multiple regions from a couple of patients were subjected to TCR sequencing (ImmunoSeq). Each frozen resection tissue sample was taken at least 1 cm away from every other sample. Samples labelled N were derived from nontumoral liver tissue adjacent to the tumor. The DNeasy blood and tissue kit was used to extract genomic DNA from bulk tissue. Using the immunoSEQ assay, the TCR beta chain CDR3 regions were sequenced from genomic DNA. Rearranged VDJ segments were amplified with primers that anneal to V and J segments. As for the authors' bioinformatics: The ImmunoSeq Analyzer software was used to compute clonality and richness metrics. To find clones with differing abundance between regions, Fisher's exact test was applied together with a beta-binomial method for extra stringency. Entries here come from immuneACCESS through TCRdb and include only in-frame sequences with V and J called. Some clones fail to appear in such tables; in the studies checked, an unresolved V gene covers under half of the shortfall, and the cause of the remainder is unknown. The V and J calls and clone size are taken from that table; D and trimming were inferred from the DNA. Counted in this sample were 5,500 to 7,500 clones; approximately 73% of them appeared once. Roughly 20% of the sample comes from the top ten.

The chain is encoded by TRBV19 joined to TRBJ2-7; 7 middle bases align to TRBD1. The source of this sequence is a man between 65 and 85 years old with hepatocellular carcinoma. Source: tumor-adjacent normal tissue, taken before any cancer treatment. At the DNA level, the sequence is TGTGCCAGTAGAAAGGACAGGTTTAGCTCCTACGAGCAGTACTTC. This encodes CASRKDRFSSYEQYF.